This entry lists 28 T cell receptor beta chains sequenced from one sample in a study of cytomegalovirus exposure and HLA in healthy donors. Both 60 Vbeta primers and 13 Jbeta primers went into the PCR. Data came from immunoSEQ multiplex PCR; TCRdb stores just in-frame clones and leaves some out. The data hold roughly 160,000 clones, with roughly 80% observed a single time. Specimen: PBMCs. These receptors all come from a man aged 30 to 45 in good health and CMV-seronegative.

The chain employs TRBV19 and TRBJ2-6; D might be TRBD2 (6 bases). This CDR3 region has 17 residues. Germline assignment: CDR1 LNHDA and CDR2 SQIVND (reference sequence). V lost 3 bases and J 0 bases, leaving 12 bases between the germline ends. The CDR3, as DNA: TGTGCCAGTAGTATCCGGGAGTGGCTCTCTGGGGCCAACGTCCTGACTTTC. It specifies CASSIREWLSGANVLTF.

This clone showed up just a few times. This chain links TRBV30 with TRBJ2-5, with 7 bases that match TRBD2. The germline V gene encodes CDR1 GTSNPN and CDR2 SVGIG (reference sequence). This CDR3 comprises 12 residues. Losses at the gene ends were 8 bases for V and 5 bases for J; bases not matched to a gene: 8. The CDR3, as DNA: TGTGCCCGTGGGGAGGGGCGGGAGACCCAGTACTTC. It is translated as CARGEGRETQYF. The complete variable domain, with remaining parts taken from reference TRBV30 and TRBJ2-5, reads SQTIHQWPATLVQPVGSPLSLECTVEGTSNPNLYWYRQAAGRGLQLLFYSVGIGQISSEVPQNLSASRPQDRQFILSSKKLLLSDSGFYLCARGEGRETQYFGPGTRLLVL.

V is TRBV5-4 and J is TRBJ2-7, with 8 nucleotides matching TRBD2. Germline V lookup: CDR1 SGHNT, CDR2 YYREEE (reference sequence). Losses at the gene ends were 1 base for V and 5 bases for J; bases not matched to a gene: 5. CDR3 length: 14 residues. CDR3 loop: CASSLSTSVDEQYF. CDR3 nucleotide sequence: TGTGCCAGCAGCTTGTCGACTAGCGTCGACGAGCAGTACTTC.

The J gene is TRBJ1-3, the V gene TRBV25-1; D not resolved. CDR1 and CDR2 (germline): MGHDK, SYGVNS. V was trimmed by 6 bases and J by 2 bases, leaving 8 bases between them. CDR3 size: 13 residues. The CDR3 coding sequence is TGTGCCAGCAGCTACCAACCTGGAAACACCATATATTTT. Residues: CASSYQPGNTIYF.

About this clone: The junction and the germline gene differ at one end; a read error may be behind it. The chain links TRBV18 to TRBJ2-2, with D tentatively TRBD1 (7 bases). The germline V gene encodes CDR1 KGHSH and CDR2 LQKENI. The CDR3 spans 14 residues. The CDR3 loop is CASWGTAGGGGLFF. CDR3 nucleotide sequence: TGTGCCAGCTGGGGGACAGCCGGCGGAGGGGGGCTGTTTTTT.

The rearrangement uses TRBV20-1 and TRBJ1-1; the D gene is possibly TRBD1 (5 bases). Germline loops: CDR1 DFQATT, CDR2 SNEGSKA (reference sequence). This CDR3 comprises 9 residues. The V gene lost 7 bases and the J gene lost 10 bases, with 10 bases spanning the gap. Here the CDR3 DNA reads TGCAGTGTACCAGGGCCAGCTTTCTTT. This encodes CSVPGPAFF.

V usage is TRBV15 and J usage is TRBJ1-2; perhaps TRBD1 as D (5 bases). The CDR3 contains 11 residues. V gave up 8 bases and J gave up 7 bases, with 11 bases separating them. Germline lookup yields CDR1 LNHNV and CDR2 YYDKDF (reference sequence). The CDR3 DNA follows: TGTGCCACCCAGGGTAGTCGTGGCTACACCTTC. Translated: CATQGSRGYTF.

Notes on this clone: An end of the junction does not agree with germline; a read error may underlie this. V usage is TRBV6-6 and J usage is TRBJ2-5; tentative D call: TRBD2 (6 bases). The J call may be faulty, since TRBJ2-7 better matches the DNA end. Looked up from germline, CDR1 is MNHNY and CDR2 is SVGAGI (reference sequence). The CDR3 totals 15 residues. Here the CDR3 reads CASSDSGTSLYEQYF. DNA for the CDR3: TGTGCCAGCAGTGACTCCGGGACTTCTCTCTACGAGCAGTACTTC.

The chain carries TRBV5-1 and TRBJ1-1; D is possibly TRBD1 (5 bases). The CDR3 runs to 15 residues. V dropped 2 bases and J dropped 0 bases, with 11 bases sitting between them. CDR1 SGHRS and CDR2 YFSETQ come from the germline V gene. CDR3 amino acids: CASSLGDSLNTEAFF. CDR3 DNA sequence: TGCGCCAGCAGCTTAGGAGACAGTTTGAACACTGAAGCTTTCTTT.

This chain links TRBV30 with TRBJ1-6; D gene uncertain. Per the germline V gene, CDR1 is GTSNPN and CDR2 is SVGIG (reference sequence). The CDR3 has 15 amino acids. The V end was cut by 4 bases, the J end by 0 bases, with 10 bases between. CDR3 sequence (DNA): TGTGCCTGGACAGGTTCTCCCTCCTATAATTCACCCCTCCACTTT. It yields the protein CAWTGSPSYNSPLHF.

J is TRBJ1-2 and V is TRBV7-9; 12 bases agree with TRBD1. The ends lost 5 bases at V and 4 bases at J; junction bases unmatched: 14. Germline V CDR1 and CDR2: SEHNR, FQNEAQ (reference sequence). The CDR3 runs to 18 residues. This chain's CDR3 is CASSRGGDRGLRSYGYTF. For the CDR3, the DNA is TGTGCCAGCAGCAGGGGGGGGGACAGGGGGCTAAGGAGCTATGGCTACACCTTC.

The chain links TRBV21-1 to TRBJ2-1; TRBD2 is the table's D call, not checked against the DNA. TRBV21-1 constitutes a pseudogene. This CDR3 contains 16 residues. The CDR3 DNA reads as TGTGCCAGCAGCGGGTTTAGCGGGAGGCCCTACAATGAGCAGTTCTTC. Translating gives CASSGFSGRPYNEQFF.

This clone was observed once. J is TRBJ2-7 and V is TRBV19; TRBD1 aligns across 10 bases. Germline CDR1 is LNHDA and CDR2 is SQIVND (reference sequence). J gave up 4 bases and V 9 bases, and 6 bases lay outside the gene matches. The CDR3 is made up of 13 amino acids. The CDR3 here is CARKGQGKYEQYF. Written as DNA, the CDR3 is TGTGCCAGAAAGGGACAGGGGAAATACGAGCAGTACTTC.

This clone was observed a single time. The CDR3 region has the DNA TGTGCCAGCAGCTTAGGAGGGGGTGGCTACACCTTC. Residues: CASSLGGGGYTF. The chain is built from TRBV7-9 and TRBJ1-2, with D perhaps TRBD1 (6 bases). The CDR3 length is 12 residues. Trimming cost V 1 base and J 7 bases, with 7 bases left between them. Germline assignment: CDR1 SEHNR and CDR2 FQNEAQ (reference sequence).

This chain connects TRBV19 to TRBJ1-1; 9 positions agree with TRBD1. Germline-derived CDR1 and CDR2 are LNHDA and SQIVND (reference sequence). After removal of 10 bases from V and 3 bases from J, the junction contained 12 bases not matched to a gene. This CDR3 has 15 amino acids. This chain's CDR3 is CATNPGQGIYTEAFF. In nucleotides, the CDR3 is TGTGCCACCAATCCCGGACAGGGGATTTACACTGAAGCTTTCTTT.

J is TRBJ2-2 and V is TRBV7-3; the D gene is possibly TRBD2 (6 bases). V lost 3 bases and J lost 5, with 19 bases in between. This CDR3 has 17 residues. CDR1 is SGHTA, CDR2 FQGTGA, per germline. The CDR3 bases are TGTGCCAGCAGCTTCAGATTGAGGGCTAGCGAGACCGGGGAGCTGTTTTTT. It is translated as CASSFRLRASETGELFF.

The chain is built from TRBV5-1 and TRBJ1-2; tentative D call: TRBD1 (5 bases). Deletions cut 2 bases from V and 5 bases from J, with 22 bases between. CDR3 length equals 17 residues. Germline V gene sequence: CDR1 SGHRS, CDR2 YFSETQ. Here the CDR3 DNA reads TGCGCCAGCAGCTTTTGGGGCGCCCAAGAAGAGCCTTATGGCTACACCTTC. It specifies CASSFWGAQEEPYGYTF.

The V and J genes are TRBV7-8 and TRBJ2-7; D gene uncertain. Germline V CDR1 and CDR2: SGHVS, FQNEAQ. Trimming took off 5 bases at V and 2 bases at J, with 13 bases between the two ends. The CDR3 runs to 14 residues. CDR3 in amino acids: CASSASRVTYEQYF. The DNA for the CDR3 is TGTGCCAGCAGCGCCTCTCGGGTGACCTACGAGCAGTACTTC.

The genes are TRBV4-3 and TRBJ2-7; perhaps TRBD1 as D (5 bases). This CDR3 is 13 amino acids long. Deletions cut 0 bases from V and 2 bases from J, with 5 bases between. Germline loops: CDR1 LGHNA, CDR2 YSLEER. DNA for the CDR3: TGCGCCAGCAGCCAAGACAGGGCCTACGAGCAGTACTTC. It specifies CASSQDRAYEQYF.

This clone was detected a few times. The V and J genes are TRBV29-1 and TRBJ2-7, with TRBD1 matching over 9 bases. Germline assignment: CDR1 SQVTM and CDR2 ANQGSEA. This CDR3 contains 15 residues. V lost 7 bases, J lost 7 bases, and 17 bases stayed unmatched. CDR3 protein: CSALGGATGGPEQYF. For the CDR3, the DNA is TGCAGCGCTTTAGGGGGAGCAACAGGGGGCCCAGAGCAGTACTTC.

The rearrangement uses TRBV6-6 and TRBJ2-1; D is undetermined. The germline V gene encodes CDR1 MNHNY and CDR2 SVGAGI (reference sequence). This CDR3 is 12 amino acids long. The ends were cut back, 2 bases at V and 14 bases at J, with 13 bases in the middle. The CDR3 bases are TGTGCCAGCAGTTACCCCGGTTCTGACAAGTTCTTC. It is translated as CASSYPGSDKFF.

The rearrangement links TRBV2 to TRBJ1-3; D is ambiguous. Trimming removed 6 bases from V and 0 bases from J, with 9 bases in between. CDR1 and CDR2 from the germline V gene are SNHLY and FYNNEI. The CDR3 covers 14 residues. The CDR3 here is CASRPNFSGNTIYF. In DNA form, the CDR3 reads TGTGCCAGCAGACCCAACTTCTCTGGAAACACCATATATTTT. Full variable domain (outside the CDR3, taken from reference TRBV2 and TRBJ1-3): EPEVTQTPSHQVTQMGQEVILRCVPISNHLYFYWYRQILGQKVEFLVSFYNNEISEKSEIFDDQFSVERPDGSNFTLKIRSTKLEDSAMYFCASRPNFSGNTIYFGEGSWLTVV.

The V gene is TRBV27, the J gene TRBJ2-7, with 8 positions matching TRBD1. The CDR3 runs 14 residues. The germline gives CDR1 MNHEY, CDR2 SMNVEV (reference sequence). V lost 6 bases and J lost 3; bases outside the gene matches: 7. The chain's CDR3 is CASRPGQVNYEQYF. CDR3 nucleotides: TGTGCCAGCAGGCCGGGACAGGTCAACTACGAGCAGTACTTC.

J is TRBJ2-4 and V is TRBV15, with TRBD1 as a possible D gene (7 bases). The CDR3 covers 15 residues. V dropped 5 bases and J dropped 7 bases, with 18 bases sitting between them. Germline V gene sequence: CDR1 LNHNV, CDR2 YYDKDF (reference sequence). The CDR3 reads CATSEQEAGGNIQYF. The CDR3, as DNA: TGTGCCACCAGCGAACAAGAGGCAGGGGGGAACATTCAGTACTTC.

The J gene is TRBJ2-3, the V gene TRBV11-3; D is unresolved. The CDR3 has 13 residues. The germline V gene encodes CDR1 SGHNT and CDR2 YENEEA. Trimming pared 4 bases from V and 2 bases from J, leaving 7 bases between. The CDR3 nucleotides are TGTGCCAGCAGCTCCCAACACACAGATACGCAGTATTTT. Protein: CASSSQHTDTQYF.

This clone has only a few counts. The chain carries TRBV19 and TRBJ1-5; D might be TRBD1 (5 bases). This CDR3 comprises 16 residues. The germline V and J ends were trimmed by 5 bases and 1 base, with 15 bases remaining between them. The V gene's germline CDR1 is LNHDA and CDR2 SQIVND (reference sequence). CDR3 in DNA: TGTGCCAGTAGTGGAGATACCCGGGGGAGCAATCAGCCCCAGCATTTT. Translating gives CASSGDTRGSNQPQHF.

This clone occurred once. A read error may account for a junction end that differs from germline. The rearrangement uses TRBV7-9 and TRBJ1-4; D is perhaps TRBD1 (5 bases). The CDR3 loop spans 16 amino acids. The germline V gene encodes CDR1 SEHNR and CDR2 FQNEAQ (reference sequence). CDR3 region: CSSSSDSPISSEKLFF. In DNA, the CDR3 is TGTTCCAGCAGCTCTGACAGCCCTATCTCCTCCGAAAAACTGTTTTTT.

The J gene is TRBJ1-1, the V gene TRBV6-6, with TRBD1 matching over 7 bases. Germline assignment: CDR1 MNHNY and CDR2 SVGAGI (reference sequence). This CDR3 has 12 residues. Germline trimming cut 4 bases from V and 7 bases from J; bases unmatched to any gene: 3. The CDR3 DNA follows: TGTGCCAGCAGTTCGACAGGGATTGAAGCTTTCTTT. Protein product: CASSSTGIEAFF.